This passage covers 9 T cell receptor beta chains from one sample sequenced in a study of T-cell reconstitution after alpha-beta-depleted transplantation in children (dated by TCRdb to about 2016). The meaning of the sample's treatment or condition label: allogeneic hematopoietic cell transplantation with graft depleted of TCRalphabeta T cells and CD19 B cells. Receptor amplification or capture employed PCR. Sequencing instrument: Illumina HiSeq 2500. TCR library preparation used molecular barcoding, with unique molecular identifiers applied to normalize quantification of the TCRbeta repertoire. TCRdb handled the public reads itself, with Q25 trimming in fastp and clone calling in MiXCR, and kept productive beta chains. Each CDR3 protein gets just one entry, which takes the most common genes and DNA from the rows behind it. The sample table lists approximately 300,000 distinct CDR3 sequences, around 10% of them with a count of one. Clones ranked in the top ten supply over 6% of the sample.

Sequences were derived from PBMCs, sampled before TCRalphabeta/CD19-depleted stem cell transplant. These receptors were collected from a boy younger than two with acute myeloid leukemia, due to receive a stem cell transplant.

This clonotype was recorded many times. The chain couples TRBV20-1 to TRBJ1-5; no reliable D call. Germline lookup yields CDR1 DFQATT and CDR2 SNEGSKA (reference sequence). Trimming stripped 1 base from V and 0 bases from J, with 10 bases between. The CDR3 is 15 amino acids. In nucleotides, the CDR3 is TGCAGTGCTAGAGTTGAGACCCATAGCAATCAGCCCCAGCATTTT. Translation: CSARVETHSNQPQHF.

This clonotype appeared a few times. The chain recombines TRBV19 with TRBJ2-7; D possibly matches TRBD1 or TRBD2 (5 bases each). V dropped 9 bases and J dropped 0 bases, with 18 bases sitting between them. The CDR3 loop spans 15 amino acids. The germline V gene has CDR1 LNHDA and CDR2 SQIVND (reference sequence). The CDR3 DNA sequence: TGTGCCAGAAGGGACCTCCGGGTCCTCTCCTACGAGCAGTACTTC. Translating gives CARRDLRVLSYEQYF.

This clonotype was seen ten or more times. This chain links TRBV12-3 or TRBV12-4 with TRBJ2-1, with TRBD2 matching 8 bases. This CDR3 spans 15 amino acids. After removal of 0 bases from V and 7 bases from J, the junction contained 5 bases not matched to a gene. The CDR3 region is CASSLAAGVGNEQFF. In nucleotides, the CDR3 is TGTGCCAGCAGTTTAGCAGCGGGGGTTGGTAATGAGCAGTTCTTC.

At least ten counts were recorded for this clonotype. This chain connects TRBV28 to TRBJ2-2; the match to TRBD1 covers 7 bases. Germline V gives CDR1 MDHEN, CDR2 SYDVKM. The CDR3 is made up of 15 amino acids. V trimming: 2 bases; J trimming: 5 bases; junction bases outside the gene matches: 5. In DNA form, the CDR3 reads TGTGCCAGCAGTTTAAGGGACAGAAGGACCGGGGAGCTGTTTTTT. It is translated as CASSLRDRRTGELFF.

The rearrangement uses TRBV7-2 and TRBJ2-7; 10 bases fit TRBD2. Germline CDR1 SGHTA, CDR2 FQGNSA. The trim removed 2 bases at V and 0 bases at J, leaving 7 bases unmatched. The CDR3 extends over 17 amino acids. The CDR3 DNA reads TGTGCCAGCAGCTTATACTGGGGGACTAGCGTCTCCTACGAGCAGTACTTC. Its translation is CASSLYWGTSVSYEQYF.

At least ten counts were recorded for this clonotype. The gene calls are TRBV7-9 and TRBJ1-5; 9 bases match TRBD1. Trimming at V came to 5 bases and at J to 5 bases, leaving 4 bases not matched to a gene. Germline V gene lookup returns CDR1 SEHNR and CDR2 FQNEAQ (reference sequence). This CDR3 has 14 amino acids. In nucleotides, the CDR3 is TGTGCCAGCAGCCAATACAGGGGGCATCAGCCCCAGCATTTT. Amino acids: CASSQYRGHQPQHF.

This clonotype was detected many times. The chain combines TRBV5-1 with TRBJ2-7; 8 nucleotides agree with TRBD2. V lost 0 bases, J lost 5 bases, and 7 bases stayed unmatched. The length of the CDR3 is 15 residues. The germline gives CDR1 SGHRS, CDR2 YFSETQ. CDR3 amino acids: CASSLAGTRAHEQYF. The CDR3 DNA is TGCGCCAGCAGCTTGGCGGGGACTAGGGCCCACGAGCAGTACTTC.

This clonotype was counted between two and nine times. The chain combines TRBV7-2 with TRBJ2-7; D possibly corresponds to TRBD1 (5 bases). There are 16 residues in the CDR3. Germline V lookup: CDR1 SGHTA, CDR2 FQGNSA. V lost 5 bases to trimming and J lost 2 bases, with 19 bases between them. CDR3 in DNA: TGTGCCAGCAGCCCCCCCCACTCGTGGACAACCTACGAGCAGTACTTC. Its protein is CASSPPHSWTTYEQYF.

This clonotype was seen ten or more times. V is TRBV12-3 or TRBV12-4 and J is TRBJ2-5; tentative D call: TRBD2 (5 bases). CDR3 size: 13 residues. Deletions cut 7 bases from V and 0 bases from J, with 9 bases between. The CDR3 DNA reads TGTGCCAGCACCCCGACTAACCAAGAGACCCAGTACTTC. Residues: CASTPTNQETQYF.